This T cell receptor beta chain was identified in a study of blood T cell repertoires in COVID-19. Whole-study context: Sites across the United States, Italy and Spain contributed samples from acute and convalescent COVID-19. The analysed material was cDNA or gDNA that came from T cells, B-cell-depleted T cells, or PBMCs.

The CDR3 covers 17 residues. Germline loops: CDR1 LGHDT, CDR2 YNNKEL (reference sequence). Trimming cost V 4 bases and J 6 bases; bases outside gene matches: 13. Original handling: From reference gene primer amplification, estimates of nucleated cell counts were derived. Generated by immunoSEQ multiplex PCR, the TCRdb table keeps only in-frame clones and is missing some. D and trimming were read from the DNA, whereas the V and J calls and clone size are those reported in that table. Of fewer than 200,000 clones listed, 85% to 90% are singletons. While infection was still active, Seattle patients were enrolled and then followed longitudinally.

This TCR came from a woman older than 75 with COVID-19, enrolled during active disease. This rearrangement joins TRBV3-1 (or the pseudogene TRBV3-2) to TRBJ2-3; the match to TRBD1 covers 10 bases. Sequencing was carried out using peripheral blood. CDR3: CASSRLSPGQGRDTQYF. CDR3 sequence (DNA): TGTGCCAGCAGCCGACTTTCCCCGGGACAGGGGAGGGATACGCAGTATTTT.